The 21 T cell receptor beta chains reported below all come from one sample, sequenced in a study of blood T cell repertoires in COVID-19. Sequencing was performed with immunoSEQ multiplex PCR; in TCRdb, only in-frame clones are kept and a portion is missing. The sample has hundreds of thousands of clones, roughly 86% seen once. The sequencing sample was made of peripheral blood. The receptors were sampled from a woman in her twenties or thirties with acute or convalescent COVID-19.

The V call is TRBV29-1, the J call TRBJ2-1, with a possible D match to TRBD1 (6 bases). Germline V gene lookup returns CDR1 SQVTM and CDR2 ANQGSEA. The CDR3 loop spans 17 amino acids. V was clipped by 1 base and J by 0 bases, with 16 bases between them. The CDR3, as DNA: TGCAGCGTTGAAGGTCGGACAGAAGGCGGCTCCTACAATGAGCAGTTCTTC. Translating gives CSVEGRTEGGSYNEQFF.

CDR3 protein: CASSYLARETQYF. The CDR3 bases are TGTGCCAGCAGCTATCTAGCGCGAGAGACCCAGTACTTC. The chain employs TRBV12-3 or TRBV12-4 and TRBJ2-5, with TRBD2 as a possible D gene (6 bases). The CDR3 consists of 13 residues. V was clipped by 6 bases and J by 4 bases, with 12 bases between them.

J is TRBJ2-3 and V is TRBV5-1, with 11 bases fitting TRBD2. CDR1 and CDR2 (germline): SGHRS, YFSETQ. CDR3 length equals 16 residues. J was trimmed by 2 bases and V by 4 bases; bases with no gene match: 6. CDR3 sequence (DNA): TGCGCCAGCAGCCCGGCTAGCGGGAGGACCACAGATACGCAGTATTTT. It translates to CASSPASGRTTDTQYF.

The chain employs TRBV21-1 and TRBJ1-1; the DNA was not used to check the table's D call, TRBD1. TRBV21-1 is a pseudogene. The CDR3 is made up of 17 amino acids. The CDR3 DNA reads TGTGCCAGCAGCAAAGATGTGGACAGGGCCTATAGCACTGAAGCTTTCTTT. Translated, it gives CASSKDVDRAYSTEAFF.

V gene TRBV2 combines with J gene TRBJ2-3; D is possibly TRBD1 (5 bases). Germline CDR1 SNHLY, CDR2 FYNNEI. The CDR3 spans 11 residues. The V end was cut by 7 bases, the J end by 6 bases, with 8 bases between. CDR3 nucleotides: TGTGCCAGCACCAACAGGGATACGCAGTATTTT. Its translation is CASTNRDTQYF.

V usage is TRBV7-9 and J usage is TRBJ2-1, with D possibly matching TRBD2 (6 bases). Germline V gene sequence: CDR1 SEHNR, CDR2 FQNEAQ (reference sequence). This CDR3 is built from 17 residues. Trimming cost V 1 base and J 2 bases, with 15 bases left between them. The CDR3 DNA is TGTGCCAGCAGCTTAGATTGGGGCTGGGGGGCCTACAATGAGCAGTTCTTC. This sequence encodes CASSLDWGWGAYNEQFF.

The J gene is TRBJ2-7, the V gene TRBV23-1; 7 nucleotides agree with TRBD2. TRBV23-1 is classed as an ORF, of uncertain function. The CDR3 has 16 amino acids. Losses at the gene ends were 3 bases for V and 5 bases for J; bases not matched to a gene: 13. The CDR3, as DNA: TGCGCCAGCAGTCAGGGGGAGGGAGGCCCGATCGACGAGCAGTACTTC. Protein product: CASSQGEGGPIDEQYF.

The V and J genes are TRBV25-1 and TRBJ2-7, with a tentative D call TRBD1 (5 bases). The germline CDR1 and CDR2 sequences are MGHDK and SYGVNS. The V gene lost 2 bases and the J gene lost 2 bases, with 10 bases spanning the gap. CDR3 size: 14 residues. CDR3 sequence (DNA): TGTGCCAGCAGTGAACAGGGATTCGCCTACGAGCAGTACTTC. Protein sequence: CASSEQGFAYEQYF.

V usage is TRBV11-3 and J usage is TRBJ1-4, with D perhaps matching TRBD1 (5 bases). Germline V lookup: CDR1 SGHNT, CDR2 YENEEA. The V end lost 2 bases, the J end lost 0 bases, and 7 bases lay between the germline ends. This CDR3 has 15 residues. The DNA for the CDR3 is TGTGCCAGCAGCTTAAAGACAGCAACTAATGAAAAACTGTTTTTT. Translating gives CASSLKTATNEKLFF.

The chain joins TRBV3-1 (or the pseudogene TRBV3-2) to TRBJ2-7; TRBD1 agrees at 7 bases. The junction had 5 bases not matched to a gene; V was cut back by 4 bases and J by 5 bases. The CDR3 extends over 13 amino acids. CDR1 is LGHDT and CDR2 is YNNKEL in the germline V gene (reference sequence). The CDR3 is CASSPTGVNEQYF. CDR3 DNA: TGTGCCAGCAGCCCTACAGGGGTCAACGAGCAGTACTTC.

The V and J genes are TRBV19 and TRBJ2-1, with D perhaps TRBD2 (5 bases). V lost 8 bases and J lost 9, with 11 bases in between. Germline V lookup: CDR1 LNHDA, CDR2 SQIVND (reference sequence). This CDR3 contains 11 residues. The CDR3 sequence: CASGSVVEQFF. The CDR3 DNA is TGTGCCAGTGGTAGCGTAGTTGAGCAGTTCTTC. The full variable domain, with the rest looked up from reference TRBV19 and TRBJ2-1, is DGGITQSPKYLFRKEGQNVTLSCEQNLNHDAMYWYRQDPGQGLRLIYYSQIVNDFQKGDIAEGYSVSREKKESFPLTVTSAQKNPTAFYLCASGSVVEQFFGPGTRLTVL.

V usage is TRBV28 and J usage is TRBJ2-1, with 9 bases matching TRBD2. The V gene end was trimmed by 3 bases and the J gene end by 5 bases; junction bases not matched to a gene: 11. The CDR3 sequence is 17 residues long. Germline assignment: CDR1 MDHEN and CDR2 SYDVKM. The CDR3 reads CASSFVSGLAGNNEQFF. The CDR3 region has the DNA TGTGCCAGCAGTTTTGTTTCGGGTCTAGCGGGAAACAATGAGCAGTTCTTC.

The chain is built from TRBV12-3 or TRBV12-4 and TRBJ1-5; the D gene is possibly TRBD1 (5 bases). The CDR3 is 12 residues long. Trimming stripped 3 bases from V and 11 bases from J, with 11 bases between. The CDR3 sequence: CASSLGSRAQHF. DNA for the CDR3: TGTGCCAGCAGTTTGGGTAGCAGGGCCCAGCATTTT.

The J gene is TRBJ1-1, the V gene TRBV3-1 (or the pseudogene TRBV3-2); D is unresolved. This CDR3 region has 16 residues. From germline, CDR1 is LGHDT and CDR2 YNNKEL (reference sequence). Trimming took 3 bases from V and 5 from J, leaving 19 bases between them. This CDR3 is CASSHVLQIRGTEAFF. The CDR3 DNA follows: TGTGCCAGCAGCCATGTTCTACAGATCCGGGGAACTGAAGCTTTCTTT.

The chain carries TRBV30 and TRBJ1-6, with 8 bases lining up with TRBD1. Germline CDR1 is GTSNPN and CDR2 is SVGIG (reference sequence). The CDR3 has 15 amino acids. Losses at the gene ends were 5 bases for V and 6 bases for J; bases not matched to a gene: 9. The CDR3 DNA sequence: TGTGCCTGGGTCGGACAGGGCGGTCCTAATTCACCCCTCCACTTT. Protein product: CAWVGQGGPNSPLHF.

This chain uses TRBV9 with TRBJ2-3, with 7 bases identical to TRBD2. The V and J ends lost 0 bases and 4 bases, in that order; junction bases with no gene match: 5. The CDR3 runs 15 residues. The germline CDR1 and CDR2 sequences are SGDLS and YYNGEE. The CDR3 is CASSVDGGSADTQYF. In DNA, the CDR3 is TGTGCCAGCAGCGTAGACGGCGGGAGCGCAGATACGCAGTATTTT.

In its sample, this clone was seen once. V usage is TRBV24-1 and J usage is TRBJ2-3, with a weak D call TRBD1 (5 bases). The V gene's germline CDR1 is KGHDR and CDR2 SFDVKD. CDR3 length: 15 residues. V gave up 4 bases and J gave up 2 bases, with 12 bases separating them. The CDR3 here is CATSEGPVSTDTQYF. Written as DNA, the CDR3 is TGTGCCACCAGTGAGGGGCCAGTTTCCACAGATACGCAGTATTTT.

The rearrangement uses TRBV29-1 and TRBJ2-1; 10 bases agree with TRBD2. Germline CDR1 and CDR2: SQVTM and ANQGSEA. J gave up 7 bases and V 4 bases, and 13 bases lay outside the gene matches. The CDR3 consists of 16 residues. The CDR3 DNA reads TGCAGCGTTGTTATTAGCGGGAGGACCTCTACAAATGAGCAGTTCTTC. Translation: CSVVISGRTSTNEQFF.

V usage is TRBV7-3 and J usage is TRBJ2-3, with D unresolved. Deletions cut 5 bases from V and 2 bases from J, with 14 bases between. There are 15 residues in the CDR3. Germline values: CDR1 SGHTA, CDR2 FQGTGA. The CDR3, as DNA: TGTGCCAGCAGCACCCGACTCTCCCACACAGATACGCAGTATTTT. Protein sequence: CASSTRLSHTDTQYF.

The chain combines TRBV5-1 with TRBJ2-5, with 7 positions matching TRBD1. The length of the CDR3 is 17 residues. With V trimmed by 2 bases and J by 4 bases, 14 bases remained unmatched. Germline values: CDR1 SGHRS, CDR2 YFSETQ. Written as DNA, the CDR3 is TGCGCCAGCAGCTTATCCGGGACAGTCCTAGTGGGAGAGACCCAGTACTTC. Its protein product is CASSLSGTVLVGETQYF.

The gene calls are TRBV5-8 and TRBJ2-3; 8 bases map to TRBD2. Trimming cost V 7 bases and J 3 bases; bases outside gene matches: 10. CDR3 length equals 15 residues. Germline assignment: CDR1 SGHTS and CDR2 YDEGEE. In DNA, the CDR3 is TGTGCCAGCTCAACCGGGAGGGGTCCTACAGATACGCAGTATTTT. It specifies CASSTGRGPTDTQYF.